This is a list of T cell receptor beta chains from one sample in a study of tumor-infiltrating lymphocytes in primary liver carcinoma. MiXCR, run by TCRdb on the multiplex PCR reads, gives a single entry per CDR3 protein. The sample contains about 84,000 distinct CDR3 sequences, approximately 70% of which appear only once. Source material: liver tumor tissue from sampling region 1. The receptors originated from a man aged 40-50 years with primary liver carcinoma and hepatitis B virus infection. CDR3s include the opening cysteine and the closing phenylalanine or tryptophan. A D gene is named only where the DNA matches it firmly. Size is stated for part of the rows, as once, few or many counts, or as a class when the clone is expanded.

cdr3_nt,cdr3_aa,j_call,v_call,clone_size,d_call
TGTGCCATTATCTCGAGACAGGGGGAGTACGAGCAGTACTTC,CAIISRQGEYEQYF,TRBJ2-7,TRBV11-2,-,TRBD1
TGCAGTGCTAGAGATCATATGTATCCATACACTGAAGCTTTCTTT,CSARDHMYPYTEAFF,TRBJ1-1,TRBV20-1,-,-
TGTGCCAGCAGTAGAGAAGCTCGGAGCTCCTACGAGCAGAACTTC,CASSREARSSYEQNF,TRBJ2-7,TRBV6-5,-,-
TGTGCCAGCAGATTCTGGGATTCGGCCCACCAAGAGACTCAGTACTTC,CASRFWDSAHQETQYF,TRBJ2-5,TRBV11-2,-,-
TGTGCGAGCAACCCTGGTGGTGTAAGGGAGACCCAGTACTTC,CASNPGGVRETQYF,TRBJ2-5,TRBV28,-,-
TGTGCCATCAGGACCGGGACTAGCGGGAGTAACCAGCAGTTCTTC,CAIRTGTSGSNQQFF,TRBJ2-1,TRBV10-3,-,TRBD2
TGTGCCAGCAGCTCCCGGGAGCACGAAGAGTACTTC,CASSSREHEEYF,TRBJ2-7,TRBV6-1,-,-
TGTGCAAGCAGGCCGGGGGTAGTGGCGCCCACTGAAGCTTTCTTT,CASRPGVVAPTEAFF,TRBJ1-1,TRBV6-6,-,-
TGTAGCGTTGAGCGCCGGGACGGGGGTTACAATGAGCTGTTCTTC,CSVERRDGGYNELFF,TRBJ2-1,TRBV29-1,-,-
TGTGTCAGCAGCCGAATGGGGGAACAGGGGTTCAGCACTGAAGCTTTCTTT,CVSSRMGEQGFSTEAFF,TRBJ1-1,TRBV11-2,-,TRBD1
TGTGCAAGCAGTAAAGGGCTGTACGAGCAGCACTTC,CASSKGLYEQHF,TRBJ2-7,TRBV6-5,-,-
TGCGCCAGCAGCTTAGGACTAGAGCGTACAGATACGCAGTATTTT,CASSLGLERTDTQYF,TRBJ2-3,TRBV5-5,-,TRBD2
TGTGCCAGTAGTTCTCCGCCCATACAGGGAGATAACACTGAAGCTTTCTTT,CASSSPPIQGDNTEAFF,TRBJ1-1,TRBV6-2/TRBV6-3,-,-
TGTGCCAACAGCATTAGCGGGAGGGACTACAATGAGCAGTTCTTC,CANSISGRDYNEQFF,TRBJ2-1,TRBV5-6,-,TRBD2
TGTGCCAGCAGCCTTCAGACAGCAGAGAACACTGAAGCTTTCTTT,CASSLQTAENTEAFF,TRBJ1-1,TRBV11-1,medium-sized,-
TGTACCAGCAGCTCTTCATGGACTAGCGGACCAGATACGCAGTATTTT,CTSSSSWTSGPDTQYF,TRBJ2-3,TRBV6-5,-,TRBD2
TGTGCCAGCAGCCGAATGGGGGGACATGAGCAGTTCTTC,CASSRMGGHEQFF,TRBJ2-1,TRBV11-2,-,-
TGTACCAGCGTGCTAGGGGACCTCCGGGGACATGAGCAGCTCTTC,CTSVLGDLRGHEQLF,TRBJ2-1,TRBV11-2,-,-
TGTCCTAGTACCAGGACAGCGGACTCTGGGGCCAACGTCCTGACTTTC,CPSTRTADSGANVLTF,TRBJ2-6,TRBV6-1,-,-
TGCAGCGTCCTGGTCGGCTATAATGCAAAACTGTTCTTT,CSVLVGYNAKLFF,TRBJ1-4,TRBV29-1,once,-
TGTGCCAGCGCCCAGGGATTCGAACTAGCCCAGTATTTT,CASAQGFELAQYF,TRBJ2-3,TRBV10-2,-,-
TGTGCCTACCGACAGGGTTCTACCGGGGAGCTGTTTTTT,CAYRQGSTGELFF,TRBJ2-2,TRBV10-3,-,TRBD1
TGTGGCAGCAGCTGGGTGGGGACTAGCGTCAATGAGCAGTTCTTC,CGSSWVGTSVNEQFF,TRBJ2-1,TRBV5-4,-,TRBD2
TGCAGTGCTGTCCGGGTCGGTAATTCACCCCTCCACTTT,CSAVRVGNSPLHF,TRBJ1-6,TRBV20-1,few,-
TGTGCCAGCAGCTTAGAATTGAACACCTGGGAACTGTTTTTT,CASSLELNTWELFF,TRBJ2-2,TRBV7-9,-,-
TGCAGCGTCGCGACTGGGGGTGGTAACAATCAGCTCCAGTATTTT,CSVATGGGNNQLQYF,TRBJ2-3,TRBV29-1,-,-
TGTGCCGGCAGCTCAGAGGGGAACTATGACTACACCTTC,CAGSSEGNYDYTF,TRBJ1-2,TRBV11-2,-,-
TGTGCTAGCAGCTTGCGGGGGGGCCTTGGTGACTACACCTTC,CASSLRGGLGDYTF,TRBJ1-2,TRBV5-4,-,-
TGCAGCGCAGGACTAGGGGGAGGACGGGGTGAGACTCAGTACTTC,CSAGLGGGRGETQYF,TRBJ2-5,TRBV29-1,-,-
TGCAGCGTTGTTAGGTTGGGGTTTGAGCAGTTCTTT,CSVVRLGFEQFF,TRBJ2-1,TRBV29-1,-,-
TGTGCCAGCACTGGGGCTGGGGACAGGGGCACAGATACGCACTATTTT,CASTGAGDRGTDTHYF,TRBJ2-3,TRBV28,-,TRBD1
TGTGCCAGCAGTTTATTAACCCGGGTGGTGACTTTCTTT,CASSLLTRVVTFF,TRBJ1-1,TRBV28,-,-
TGTACCAGCAGCCGCTTTCCAGCGGGAAGCTATGGGGCCAACGTCCTGACTTTC,CTSSRFPAGSYGANVLTF,TRBJ2-6,TRBV11-2,-,TRBD2
TGTACTAGCAGCTTAACTTACACTGTCTACGAGCAGTACTTC,CTSSLTYTVYEQYF,TRBJ2-7,TRBV11-2,-,-
TGCGCCGGCAGTTACCCTCCTGGGCAGCCGGGGACCCAGTACTTC,CAGSYPPGQPGTQYF,TRBJ2-5,TRBV6-2/TRBV6-3,-,-
TGCAACGTTCGACAAGCGGGAGGTTCTCGTTACGAGCAGTACTTC,CNVRQAGGSRYEQYF,TRBJ2-7,TRBV29-1,once,TRBD2
TGTGCCAGCACCCCCTGGGGCACTGAAGCTTTATTT,CASTPWGTEALF,TRBJ1-1,TRBV7-9,-,-
TGTGCCAGCAGTTCAGTTGGATCAGGGTCTCGAAATGAGCAGTTCTTC,CASSSVGSGSRNEQFF,TRBJ2-1,TRBV6-1,-,-
TGCAGCGTTGCCCCCCAGGCTAAAGACATTCAGTACTTC,CSVAPQAKDIQYF,TRBJ2-4,TRBV29-1,-,-
TGTGCCACCAGCAGAACAGGGGAAGGGGGAGAGACCCAGTACTTC,CATSRTGEGGETQYF,TRBJ2-5,TRBV24-1,-,TRBD1
TGCAGCGTTGAAGGTGGGGCAGGCTACGGCTACACCTTC,CSVEGGAGYGYTF,TRBJ1-2,TRBV29-1,once,-
TGTGCCAGTGGCTCTTTAACGGGGGGGAGGGTCACCGGGGAGCTGTTTTTT,CASGSLTGGRVTGELFF,TRBJ2-2,TRBV11-2,-,TRBD2
TGTGCCAGCGGCCAACAAGGCACCCTCCAATTT,CASGQQGTLQF,TRBJ1-6,TRBV5-6,-,-
TGTGCCAGCAGGACCATCCATAGCGGGGGGTACGAGCAGTACTTC,CASRTIHSGGYEQYF,TRBJ2-7,TRBV6-5,many,TRBD2
TGCAGCGTTGTATCGTATGGCGAGACCCAGTACTTC,CSVVSYGETQYF,TRBJ2-5,TRBV29-1,-,-
TGTGCCGGCAGTTCCCCCAGCGGGAGCACAGATACGCAGTATTTT,CAGSSPSGSTDTQYF,TRBJ2-3,TRBV6-2/TRBV6-3,-,-
TGTGCCAGCAGTTTGGAGGACAGATCCTACGGGCAGTACTTC,CASSLEDRSYGQYF,TRBJ2-7,TRBV12-3/TRBV12-4,-,-
TGCAGCGTAAGGACAGGTGCAACTAATGAAAAACTGTTTTTT,CSVRTGATNEKLFF,TRBJ1-4,TRBV29-1,many,TRBD1
TGCGCCAGCAGCTCGGGTCGGCAGAGCTATGGCTACACCTTC,CASSSGRQSYGYTF,TRBJ1-2,TRBV11-2,-,-
TGCAGCGTTAATGGGGCCAGGGACATTATGAACACTGAAGCCTTCTTT,CSVNGARDIMNTEAFF,TRBJ1-1,TRBV29-1,-,-
TGTGCCAGCAGTTTCCCCCAGAGGGATACGCAGTATTTT,CASSFPQRDTQYF,TRBJ2-3,TRBV28,few,-
TGTGGCAGCAGCCACCCAGGGGGAGGTTACAATGAGCAATTCTTC,CGSSHPGGGYNEQFF,TRBJ2-1,TRBV14,-,-
TGTGCCAGCAGCCCGACAGGGGACACCGGGAAGCTGTTTTTT,CASSPTGDTGKLFF,TRBJ2-2,TRBV7-3,-,TRBD1
TGTGCCAGCAATGGCTGGTCCCCTGAACAGTTCTTC,CASNGWSPEQFF,TRBJ2-1,TRBV11-2,-,-